This T cell receptor (beta chain) comes out of a study of OX40 agonist ivuxolimab in advanced cancers. Study context: Of mixed ages from 23 to 79 and averaging roughly 64 years, the group was roughly 85% male. Anti-PD-1, anti-PD-L1 or anti-CTLA-4 therapy given earlier was allowed, and 30% to 45% had some.

Study results and limitations: Average numbers of expanded clones were greater in CD8+ T cells than in CD4+. Relatively little clonal expansion, among the lowest observed, appeared in partial responders at 0.1-3.0 mg/kg.

As concerns this clone: The antigen remains unidentified.

The assay was immunoSEQ multiplex PCR, and TCRdb's table has in-frame clones only and misses some. The sample holds 7,000 to 9,000 clones, about 85% seen once. The clonotype comes from an adult with an advanced solid tumor such as melanoma, head and neck, liver or kidney cancer. Material: CD4+ or CD8+ T cells sorted from blood, obtained in a trial of the OX40 agonist ivuxolimab.

The CDR3 loop reads CASSLLVRETQYF. The CDR3 DNA is TGTGCCAGCAGTTTGTTAGTTAGGGAGACCCAGTACTTC. The chain has TRBV28 and TRBJ2-5, with D unresolved. This CDR3 is built from 13 residues. V was trimmed by 3 bases and J by 5 bases, leaving 10 bases between them. Germline lookup yields CDR1 MDHEN and CDR2 SYDVKM.